This T cell receptor beta chain derives from a study of technical replicates of blood from several donors. The table came from immunoSEQ multiplex PCR; TCRdb's copy has only in-frame clones and leaves some out. Counted here are around 83,000 clones, 94% occurring once; the ten biggest clones make up about 0.4%. Trimming took off 8 bases at V and 4 bases at J, with 18 bases between the two ends. This CDR3 contains 14 residues. CDR1 is ENHRY and CDR2 is SYGVKD in the germline V gene. The sequence was obtained from a human donor in good health. The sequencing sample was made of T cells isolated from PBMCs. The chain is built from TRBV10-3 and TRBJ2-7, with a tentative D call TRBD1 (6 bases). CDR3 in amino acids: CAIRRTEVNYEQYF. CDR3 DNA sequence: TGTGCCATCCGAAGGACAGAAGTGAATTACGAGCAGTACTTC.